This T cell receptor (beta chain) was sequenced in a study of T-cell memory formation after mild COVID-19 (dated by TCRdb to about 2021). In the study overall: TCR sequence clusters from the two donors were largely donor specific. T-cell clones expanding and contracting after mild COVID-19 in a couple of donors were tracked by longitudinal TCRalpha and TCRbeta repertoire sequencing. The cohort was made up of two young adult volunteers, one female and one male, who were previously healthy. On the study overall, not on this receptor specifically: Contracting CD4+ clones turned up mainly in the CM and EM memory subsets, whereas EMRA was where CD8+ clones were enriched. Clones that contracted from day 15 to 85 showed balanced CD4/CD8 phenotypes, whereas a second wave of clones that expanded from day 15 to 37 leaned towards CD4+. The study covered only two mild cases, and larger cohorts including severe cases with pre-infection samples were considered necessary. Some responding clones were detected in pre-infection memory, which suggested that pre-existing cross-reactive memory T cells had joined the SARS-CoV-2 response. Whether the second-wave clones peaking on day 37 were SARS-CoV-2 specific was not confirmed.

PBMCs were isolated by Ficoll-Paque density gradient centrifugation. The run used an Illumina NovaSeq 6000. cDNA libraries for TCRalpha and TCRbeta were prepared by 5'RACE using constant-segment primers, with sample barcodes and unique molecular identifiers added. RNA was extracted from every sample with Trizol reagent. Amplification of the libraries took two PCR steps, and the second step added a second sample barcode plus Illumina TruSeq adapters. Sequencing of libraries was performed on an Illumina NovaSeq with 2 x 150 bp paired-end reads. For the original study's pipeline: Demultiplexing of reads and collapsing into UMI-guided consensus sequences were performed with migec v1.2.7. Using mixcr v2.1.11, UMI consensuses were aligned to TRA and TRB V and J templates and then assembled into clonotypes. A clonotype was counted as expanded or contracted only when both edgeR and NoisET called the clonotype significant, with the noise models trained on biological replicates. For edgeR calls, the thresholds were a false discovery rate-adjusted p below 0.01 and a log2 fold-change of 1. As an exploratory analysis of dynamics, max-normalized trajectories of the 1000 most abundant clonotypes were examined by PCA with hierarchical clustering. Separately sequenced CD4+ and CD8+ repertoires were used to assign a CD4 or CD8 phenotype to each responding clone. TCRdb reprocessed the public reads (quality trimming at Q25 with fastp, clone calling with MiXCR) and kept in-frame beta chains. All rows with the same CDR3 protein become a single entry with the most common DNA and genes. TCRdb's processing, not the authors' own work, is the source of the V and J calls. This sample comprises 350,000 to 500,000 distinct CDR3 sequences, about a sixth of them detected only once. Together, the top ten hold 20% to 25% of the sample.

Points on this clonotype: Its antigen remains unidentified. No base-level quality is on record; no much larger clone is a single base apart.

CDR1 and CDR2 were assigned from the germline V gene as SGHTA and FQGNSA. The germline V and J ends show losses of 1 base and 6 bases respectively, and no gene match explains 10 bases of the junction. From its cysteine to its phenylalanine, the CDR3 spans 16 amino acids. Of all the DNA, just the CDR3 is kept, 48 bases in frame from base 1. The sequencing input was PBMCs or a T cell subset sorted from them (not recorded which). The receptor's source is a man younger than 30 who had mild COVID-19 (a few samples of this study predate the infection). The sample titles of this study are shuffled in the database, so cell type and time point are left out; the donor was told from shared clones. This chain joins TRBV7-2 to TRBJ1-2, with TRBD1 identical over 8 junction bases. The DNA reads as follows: TGTGCCAGCAGCTTAGAAGGGCAGTCAGGGGGCCATGGCTACACCTTC. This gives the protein CASSLEGQSGGHGYTF.